One T cell receptor (beta chain) is described in this entry. Profiling relied on immunoSEQ multiplex PCR, and the TCRdb table lists in-frame clones only, not all of them. Altogether about 100,000 clones are present, about 82% being singletons, with the ten largest covering approximately 19%. These data belong to a study of control samples from healthy donors and cancer patients. The source material was blood. The clonotype was recovered from a man in his thirties or forties in good health.

CDR3 in amino acids: CASSFAGGAVGELFF. As DNA, the CDR3 is TGTGCCAGCAGCTTCGCGGGGGGCGCGGTCGGGGAGCTGTTTTTT. The chain is built from TRBV7-9 and TRBJ2-2; TRBD2 matches at 8 bases. CDR3 length equals 15 residues. V gave up 3 bases and J gave up 7 bases; unmatched junction bases: 7. In germline, CDR1 is SEHNR, CDR2 FQNEAQ (reference sequence).